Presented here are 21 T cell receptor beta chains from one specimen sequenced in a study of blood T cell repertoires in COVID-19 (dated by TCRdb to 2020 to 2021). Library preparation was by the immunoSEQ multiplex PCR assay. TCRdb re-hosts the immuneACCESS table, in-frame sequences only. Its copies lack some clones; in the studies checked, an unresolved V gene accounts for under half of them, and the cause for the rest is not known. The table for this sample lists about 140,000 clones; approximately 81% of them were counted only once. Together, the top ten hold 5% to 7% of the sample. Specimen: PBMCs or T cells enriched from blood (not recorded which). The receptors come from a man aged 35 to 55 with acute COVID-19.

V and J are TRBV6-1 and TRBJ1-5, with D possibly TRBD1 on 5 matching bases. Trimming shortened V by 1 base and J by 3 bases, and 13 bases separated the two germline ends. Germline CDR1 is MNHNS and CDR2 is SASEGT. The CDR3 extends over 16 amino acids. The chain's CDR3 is CASSEVVWGDNQPQHF. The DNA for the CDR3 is TGTGCCAGCAGTGAAGTAGTCTGGGGCGACAATCAGCCCCAGCATTTT.

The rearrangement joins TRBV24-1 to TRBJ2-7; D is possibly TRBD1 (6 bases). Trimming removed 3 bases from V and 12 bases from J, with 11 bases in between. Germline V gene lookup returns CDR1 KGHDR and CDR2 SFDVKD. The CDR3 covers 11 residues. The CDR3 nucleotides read TGTGCCACCAGTGATGGGGACATCCCGTACTTC. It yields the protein CATSDGDIPYF.

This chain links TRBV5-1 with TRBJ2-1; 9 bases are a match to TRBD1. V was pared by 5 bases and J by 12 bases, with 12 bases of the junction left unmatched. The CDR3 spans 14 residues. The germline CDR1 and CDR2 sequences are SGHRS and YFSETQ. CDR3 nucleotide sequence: TGCGCCAGCAGTGGAGTACAGGGGGCAAGGGTGCAGTTCTTC. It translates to CASSGVQGARVQFF.

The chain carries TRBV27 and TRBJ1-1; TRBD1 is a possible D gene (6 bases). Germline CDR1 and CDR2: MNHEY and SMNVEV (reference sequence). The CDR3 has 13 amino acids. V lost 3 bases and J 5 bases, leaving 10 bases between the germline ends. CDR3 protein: CASSFHRETEAFF. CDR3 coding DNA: TGTGCCAGCAGTTTCCACAGGGAAACTGAAGCTTTCTTT.

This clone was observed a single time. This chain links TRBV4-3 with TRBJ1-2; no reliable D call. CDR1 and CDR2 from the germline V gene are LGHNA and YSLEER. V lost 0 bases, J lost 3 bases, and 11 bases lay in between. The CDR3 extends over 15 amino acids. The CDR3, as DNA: TGCGCCAGCAGCCAAGATACGAACCGGGACTATGGCTACACCTTC. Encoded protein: CASSQDTNRDYGYTF.

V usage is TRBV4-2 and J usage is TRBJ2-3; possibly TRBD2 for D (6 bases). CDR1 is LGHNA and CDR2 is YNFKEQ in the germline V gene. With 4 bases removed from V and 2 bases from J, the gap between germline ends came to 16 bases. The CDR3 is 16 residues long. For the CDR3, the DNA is TGTGCCAGCAGCCCGGAGGGCGGCGAACTCACAGATACGCAGTATTTT. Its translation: CASSPEGGELTDTQYF.

The CDR3 loop is CASSLFGNTIYF. The CDR3 region has the DNA TGTGCCAGCAGCCTCTTTGGAAACACCATATATTTT. The chain joins TRBV3-1 (or the pseudogene TRBV3-2) to TRBJ1-3; D is unresolved. Trimming removed 4 bases at V and 3 bases at J, with 4 bases between. CDR3 size: 12 residues. Germline lookup yields CDR1 LGHDT and CDR2 YNNKEL (reference sequence).

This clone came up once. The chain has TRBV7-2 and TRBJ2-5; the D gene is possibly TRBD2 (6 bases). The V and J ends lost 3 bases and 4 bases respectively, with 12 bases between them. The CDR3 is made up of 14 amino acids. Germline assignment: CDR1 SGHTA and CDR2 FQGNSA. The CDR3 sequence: CASSFQVGGETQYF. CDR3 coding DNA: TGTGCCAGCAGCTTCCAGGTGGGGGGAGAGACCCAGTACTTC.

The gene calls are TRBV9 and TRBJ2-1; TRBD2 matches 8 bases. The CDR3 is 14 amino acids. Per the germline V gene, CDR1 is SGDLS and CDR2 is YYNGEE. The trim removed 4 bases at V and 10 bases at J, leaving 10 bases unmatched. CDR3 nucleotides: TGTGCCAGCAGCCTTAGCGGGGCTTCAGGGGAGCAGTTCTTC. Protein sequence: CASSLSGASGEQFF.

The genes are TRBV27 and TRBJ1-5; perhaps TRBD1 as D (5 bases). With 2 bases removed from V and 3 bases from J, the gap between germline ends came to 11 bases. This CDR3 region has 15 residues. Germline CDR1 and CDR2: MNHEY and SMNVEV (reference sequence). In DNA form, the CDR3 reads TGTGCCAGCAGTTTAAAGGGGAGGGCCAATCAGCCCCAGCATTTT. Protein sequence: CASSLKGRANQPQHF.

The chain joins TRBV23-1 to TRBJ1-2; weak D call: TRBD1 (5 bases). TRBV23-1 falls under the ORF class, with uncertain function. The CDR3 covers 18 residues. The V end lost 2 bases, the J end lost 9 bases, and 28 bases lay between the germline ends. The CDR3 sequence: CASSQGVSKGRHYQSYTF. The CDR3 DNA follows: TGCGCCAGCAGTCAAGGGGTTTCAAAGGGGCGCCATTATCAGAGCTACACCTTC.

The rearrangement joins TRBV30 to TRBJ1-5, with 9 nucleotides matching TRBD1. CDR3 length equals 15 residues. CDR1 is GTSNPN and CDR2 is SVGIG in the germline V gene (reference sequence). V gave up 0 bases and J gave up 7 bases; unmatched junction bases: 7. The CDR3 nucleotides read TGTGCCTGGAGTGTCGAGGGACAGGGAGGACAGCCCCAGCATTTT. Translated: CAWSVEGQGGQPQHF. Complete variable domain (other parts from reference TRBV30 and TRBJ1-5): SQTIHQWPATLVQPVGSPLSLECTVEGTSNPNLYWYRQAAGRGLQLLFYSVGIGQISSEVPQNLSASRPQDRQFILSSKKLLLSDSGFYLCAWSVEGQGGQPQHFGDGTRLSIL.

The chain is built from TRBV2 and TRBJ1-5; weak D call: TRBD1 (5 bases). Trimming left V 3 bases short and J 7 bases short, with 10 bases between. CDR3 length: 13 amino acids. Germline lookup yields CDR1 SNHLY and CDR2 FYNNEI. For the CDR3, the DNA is TGTGCCAGCAGTGACAGGGTTGCCCAGCCCCAGCATTTT. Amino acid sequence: CASSDRVAQPQHF.

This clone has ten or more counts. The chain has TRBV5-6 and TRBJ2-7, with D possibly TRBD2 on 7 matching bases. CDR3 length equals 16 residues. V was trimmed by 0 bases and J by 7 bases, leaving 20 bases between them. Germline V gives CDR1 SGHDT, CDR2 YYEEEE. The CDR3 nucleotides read TGTGCCAGCAGCTTGGCCTACGGGGGGCTACCCCTGGAGCAGTACTTC. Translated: CASSLAYGGLPLEQYF.

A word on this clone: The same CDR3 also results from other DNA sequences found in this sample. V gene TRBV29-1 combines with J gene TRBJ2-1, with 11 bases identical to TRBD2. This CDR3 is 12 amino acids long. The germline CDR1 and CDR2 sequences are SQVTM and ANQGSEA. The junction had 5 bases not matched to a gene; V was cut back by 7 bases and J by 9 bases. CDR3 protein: CSAGLAVSEQFF. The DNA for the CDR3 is TGCAGCGCGGGACTAGCGGTGTCTGAGCAGTTCTTC.

CDR3 residues: CAAHGGTANEQYF. CDR3 nucleotide sequence: TGTGCCGCCCATGGCGGGACAGCCAACGAGCAGTACTTC. The chain is built from TRBV10-3 and TRBJ2-7, with a tentative D call TRBD1 (7 bases). V was trimmed by 11 bases and J by 5 bases, leaving 19 bases between them. This CDR3 is built from 13 residues. CDR1 is ENHRY and CDR2 is SYGVKD in the germline V gene.

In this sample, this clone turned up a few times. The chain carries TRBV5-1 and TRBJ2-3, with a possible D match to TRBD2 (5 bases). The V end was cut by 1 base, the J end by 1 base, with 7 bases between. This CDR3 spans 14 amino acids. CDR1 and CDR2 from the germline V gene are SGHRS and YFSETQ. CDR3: CASSLLEGTDTQYF. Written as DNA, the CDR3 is TGCGCCAGCAGCTTGCTGGAGGGCACAGATACGCAGTATTTT.

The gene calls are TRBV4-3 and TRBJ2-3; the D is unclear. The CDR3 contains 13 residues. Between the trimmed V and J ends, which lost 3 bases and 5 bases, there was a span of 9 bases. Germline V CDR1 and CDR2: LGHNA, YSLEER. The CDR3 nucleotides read TGCGCCAGCAGCCAGTCGCCGGGAGATACGCAGTATTTT. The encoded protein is CASSQSPGDTQYF.

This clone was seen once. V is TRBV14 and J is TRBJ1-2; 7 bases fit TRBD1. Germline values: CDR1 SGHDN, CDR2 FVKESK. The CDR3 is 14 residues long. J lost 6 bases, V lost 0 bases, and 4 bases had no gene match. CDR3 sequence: CASSQERQGDGYTF. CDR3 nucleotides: TGTGCCAGCAGCCAAGAGCGACAGGGAGATGGCTACACCTTC.

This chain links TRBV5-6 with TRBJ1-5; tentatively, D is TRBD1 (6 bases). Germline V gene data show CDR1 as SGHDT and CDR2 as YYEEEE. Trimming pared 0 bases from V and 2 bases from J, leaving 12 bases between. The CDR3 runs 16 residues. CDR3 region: CASSLGGPVGNQPQHF. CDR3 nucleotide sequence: TGTGCCAGCAGCTTGGGGGGGCCCGTCGGCAATCAGCCCCAGCATTTT.

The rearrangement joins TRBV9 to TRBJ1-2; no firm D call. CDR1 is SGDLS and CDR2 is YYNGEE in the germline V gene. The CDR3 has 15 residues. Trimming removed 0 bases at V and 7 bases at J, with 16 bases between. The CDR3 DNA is TGTGCCAGCAGCGTAGGTTCAGGAACCTATTCTGGCTACACCTTC. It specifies CASSVGSGTYSGYTF.